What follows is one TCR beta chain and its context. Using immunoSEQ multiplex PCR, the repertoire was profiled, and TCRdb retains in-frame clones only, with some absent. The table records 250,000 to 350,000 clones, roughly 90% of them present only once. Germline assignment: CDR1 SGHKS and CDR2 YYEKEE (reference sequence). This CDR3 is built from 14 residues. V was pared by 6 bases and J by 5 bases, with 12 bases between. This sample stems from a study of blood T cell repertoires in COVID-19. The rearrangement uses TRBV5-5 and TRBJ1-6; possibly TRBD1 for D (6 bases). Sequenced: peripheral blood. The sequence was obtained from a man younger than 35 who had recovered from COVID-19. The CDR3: CASTRQADNSPLHF. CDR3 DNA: TGTGCCAGCACCCGACAGGCCGATAATTCACCCCTCCACTTT.